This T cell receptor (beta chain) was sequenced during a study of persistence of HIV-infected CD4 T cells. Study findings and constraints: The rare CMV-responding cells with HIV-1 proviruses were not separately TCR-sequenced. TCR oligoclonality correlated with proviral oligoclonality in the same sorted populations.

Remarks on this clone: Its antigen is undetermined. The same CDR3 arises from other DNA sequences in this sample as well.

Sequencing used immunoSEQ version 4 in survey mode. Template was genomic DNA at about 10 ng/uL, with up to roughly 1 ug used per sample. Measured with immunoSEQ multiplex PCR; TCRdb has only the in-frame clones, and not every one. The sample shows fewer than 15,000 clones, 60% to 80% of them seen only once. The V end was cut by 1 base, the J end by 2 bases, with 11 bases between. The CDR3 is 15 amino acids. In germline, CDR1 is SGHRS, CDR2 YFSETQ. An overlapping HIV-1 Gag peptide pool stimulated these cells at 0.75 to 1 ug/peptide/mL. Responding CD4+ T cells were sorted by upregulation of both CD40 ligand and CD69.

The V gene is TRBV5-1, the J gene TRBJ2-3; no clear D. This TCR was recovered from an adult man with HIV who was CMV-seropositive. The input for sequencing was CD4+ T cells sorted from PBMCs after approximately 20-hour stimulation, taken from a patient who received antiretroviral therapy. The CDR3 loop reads CASSLSGVSTDTQYF. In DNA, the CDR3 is TGCGCCAGCAGCTTGAGTGGGGTTTCCACAGATACGCAGTATTTT.